This TCR beta chain was identified in a study of blood T cell repertoires in COVID-19. Trimming shortened V by 5 bases and J by 6 bases, and 16 bases separated the two germline ends. CDR1 MNHEY and CDR2 SVGAGI come from the germline V gene. This CDR3 has 14 residues. In the source study's methods: Reference gene primer amplification gave nucleated cell count estimates. The table came from immunoSEQ multiplex PCR; TCRdb's copy has only in-frame clones and leaves some out. V and J calls plus clone size are reproduced from that table; the DNA served to infer D and trimming. Altogether 250,000 or so clones are present, roughly 82% being singletons, with the ten largest covering over 3.5%.

This TCR derives from a woman in her sixties or seventies with acute or convalescent COVID-19. The sequenced material came from peripheral blood. The chain has TRBV6-5 and TRBJ1-2; weak D call: TRBD1 (5 bases). The CDR3 is CASSRLPGGDGYTF. The CDR3 DNA follows: TGTGCCAGCAGTCGCCTCCCGGGGGGAGATGGCTACACCTTC.